Listed below are T cell receptor beta chains from one sample, sequenced in a study of shared clonotypes between healthy human individuals. Profiling relied on immunoSEQ multiplex PCR, and the TCRdb table lists in-frame clones only, not all of them. The sample has 2 million to 3 million clones; 93% are singletons. Specimen: naive CD4+ T cells from PBMCs. These receptors were taken from a man younger than 30 in good health. Some clones in this sample may be carry-over from other donors' samples. CDR3s include the opening cysteine and the closing phenylalanine or tryptophan. Rows give clone size only sometimes, using once, few, many, or a class for an expanded clone.

v_call	j_call	clone_size	cdr3_aa
TRBV4-2	TRBJ1-3	NA	CASSQVGASSGNTIYF
TRBV11-2	TRBJ2-7	NA	CASTSQYEQYF
TRBV10-1	TRBJ2-2	NA	CASSEFLNTGELFF
TRBV6-6	TRBJ2-7	NA	CASTEDRDYEQYF
TRBV28	TRBJ2-1	NA	CASSLTRGSYNEQFF
TRBV27	TRBJ1-2	NA	CASKERGLNYGYTF
TRBV21-1	TRBJ2-5	NA	CASSEALYGIWEQETQYF
TRBV5-1	TRBJ1-3	NA	CASSIGGAGNTIYF
TRBV7-3	TRBJ2-2	NA	CASSPTGGVVIGGELFF
TRBV7-2	TRBJ1-2	NA	CASSLGPTLSNYGYTF
TRBV21-1	TRBJ2-3	NA	CASSAIPASGTTDTQYF
TRBV7-2	TRBJ2-1	NA	CASSPGLVPNEQFF
TRBV5-4	TRBJ2-1	once	CASSGPSGSSYNEQFF
TRBV9	TRBJ2-2	NA	CASSVVLATNTGELFF
TRBV19	TRBJ2-7	NA	CASSSEREGVYEQYF
TRBV18	TRBJ1-5	NA	CASSYSTRQPQHF
TRBV4-2	TRBJ1-4	once	CASSQVGGEGEKLFF
TRBV7-9	TRBJ1-4	NA	CASSRGAGPGGEKLFF
TRBV6-6	TRBJ2-3	once	CASSRGLAASTDTQYF
TRBV5-4	TRBJ2-1	NA	CASSLTGRWFF
TRBV5-1	TRBJ2-1	NA	CASRSRTGGSYNEQFF
TRBV7-3	TRBJ2-7	once	CASQRQGSYEQYF
TRBV7-7	TRBJ1-4	NA	CASSLGVNEKLFF
TRBV27	TRBJ1-5	NA	CASSSYQYVNQPQHF
TRBV18	TRBJ1-5	few	CASSLADGAPQHF
TRBV20-1	TRBJ1-2	NA	CSAGLRFGYTF
TRBV5-1	TRBJ2-7	NA	CASSAAYTDQGQYF
TRBV6-1	TRBJ2-7	once	CASSALGGSYEQYF
TRBV10-3	TRBJ2-7	once	CAISIGLAGGGNEQYF
TRBV29-1	TRBJ2-1	NA	CSVEGLAGGPTYNEQFF
TRBV7-8	TRBJ1-1	NA	CASSLGQGRTEAFF
TRBV7-3	TRBJ2-1	NA	CASSLGWETSVYNEQFF
TRBV28	TRBJ1-3	NA	CASSPPRRAGNTIYF
TRBV27	TRBJ2-1	NA	CARAGGNNEQFF
TRBV7-3	TRBJ2-1	NA	CASSSLAGVGEQFF
TRBV9	TRBJ2-7	once	CASSPTSLAGGYEQYF
TRBV6-5	TRBJ2-3	NA	CASSSAGDTQYF
TRBV30	TRBJ1-2	NA	CAWSVQGAWYGYTF
TRBV5-8	TRBJ1-3	NA	CASSMRGGSGNTIYF
TRBV10-1	TRBJ2-5	NA	CASSEGPASEQETQYF
TRBV27	TRBJ2-1	NA	CASSPFSGNYNEQFF
TRBV2	TRBJ2-5	NA	CASSDAGAETQYF
TRBV11-2	TRBJ1-1	NA	CASSLVQGGGGSNTEAFF
TRBV7-3	TRBJ2-1	NA	CASSLTAGLAGEQFF
TRBV29-1	TRBJ2-7	NA	CSLGGSRDEQYF
TRBV27	TRBJ2-7	NA	CASAGTVFSEQYF
TRBV2	TRBJ2-1	NA	CASSRVQGRNEQFF
TRBV30	TRBJ2-5	once	CAWSVRVVRTSSQETQYF
TRBV27	TRBJ2-7	once	CASRLKASGRNQYF
TRBV10-3	TRBJ2-7	NA	CAITHGRASSYEQYF
TRBV2	TRBJ2-2	NA	CASRAGLALGELFF
TRBV29-1	TRBJ2-7	once	CSVVSGSIYEQYF
TRBV29-1	TRBJ2-1	NA	CSVGGYNEQFF
TRBV7-9	TRBJ1-1	few	CASKGQGNLMNTEAFF
TRBV7-2	TRBJ2-3	NA	CASRLAGSTDTQYF
TRBV9	TRBJ2-5	NA	CASSVGLAGLQETQYF
TRBV2	TRBJ1-1	once	CASGRERSTEAFF